These 4 T cell receptor beta chains came from one sample sequenced in a study of shared clonotypes between healthy human individuals. Method: immunoSEQ multiplex PCR; TCRdb's copy keeps in-frame clones and lacks some. Of some 2.4 million clones in the sample, 80% to 95% were seen once. Material: naive CD4+ T cells from PBMCs. Subset: CD45RA+ positively selected. The source is a man aged 18 to 29 in good health. Some clones in this sample may be carry-over from other donors' samples.

DNA for the CDR3: TGTGCCAGCAGTTTGGTGGGAGGGGGCCCCCGGGGAGATACGCAGTATTTT. This gives the protein CASSLVGGGPRGDTQYF. V and J are TRBV28 and TRBJ2-3; D is tentatively TRBD1 or TRBD2 (7 bases each). The germline CDR1 and CDR2 sequences are MDHEN and SYDVKM. V was pared by 3 bases and J by 5 bases, with 21 bases between. CDR3 size: 17 residues.

The chain recombines TRBV5-4 with TRBJ2-7; unclear D gene. The V end lost 4 bases, the J end lost 3 bases, and 11 bases lay between the germline ends. This CDR3 spans 13 amino acids. CDR1 and CDR2 (germline): SGHNT, YYREEE (reference sequence). Written as DNA, the CDR3 is TGTGCCAGCAGCACGGACGGAGACTACGAGCAGTACTTC. Residues: CASSTDGDYEQYF.

The rearrangement links TRBV6-6 to TRBJ2-2; TRBD2 agrees at 8 bases. The CDR3 is made up of 15 amino acids. CDR1 is MNHNY, CDR2 SVGAGI, per germline (reference sequence). V lost 5 bases and J lost 5; bases outside the gene matches: 7. Here the CDR3 reads CASSLSGSFTGELFF. CDR3 in DNA: TGTGCCAGCAGTCTGAGCGGGAGTTTTACCGGGGAGCTGTTTTTT.

The chain is built from TRBV19 and TRBJ1-1; the D gene is possibly TRBD1 (5 bases). The CDR3 is 15 residues long. Germline loops: CDR1 LNHDA, CDR2 SQIVND (reference sequence). The ends were cut back, 6 bases at V and 0 bases at J, with 14 bases in the middle. This CDR3 is CASSVSDRMNTEAFF. The CDR3 DNA follows: TGTGCCAGTAGCGTGTCTGACAGAATGAACACTGAAGCTTTCTTT.